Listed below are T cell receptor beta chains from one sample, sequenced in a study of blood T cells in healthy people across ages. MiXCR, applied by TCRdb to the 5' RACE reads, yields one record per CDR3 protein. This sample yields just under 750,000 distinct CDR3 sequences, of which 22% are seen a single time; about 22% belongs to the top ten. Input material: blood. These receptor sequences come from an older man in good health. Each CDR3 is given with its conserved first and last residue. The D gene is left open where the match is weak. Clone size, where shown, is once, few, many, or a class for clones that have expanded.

CASSLAWGSGNTIYF,TGTGCCAGCAGCTTAGCCTGGGGATCCGGAAACACCATATATTTT,.,TRBJ1-3,.,TRBV7-2
CASSLVQAGTEAFF,TGCGCCAGCAGCTTGGTACAGGCGGGCACTGAAGCTTTCTTT,.,TRBJ1-1,.,TRBV5-1
CASSTPLGWREAQYF,TGTGCCAGCAGTACGCCTCTTGGGTGGAGGGAGGCCCAGTACTTC,.,TRBJ2-5,few,TRBV12-3/TRBV12-4
CASTVTTINTEAFF,TGTGCCAGCACCGTCACGACAATCAACACTGAAGCTTTCTTT,.,TRBJ1-1,many,TRBV5-5
CASSQLGEAFF,TGTGCCAGCAGCCAACTGGGTGAAGCTTTCTTT,.,TRBJ1-1,.,TRBV3-1
CASCNSGGAYNEQFF,TGTGCCAGCTGTAATAGCGGAGGAGCCTACAATGAGCAGTTCTTC,.,TRBJ2-1,.,TRBV6-6
CSASSYRGTDTQYF,TGCAGTGCTAGTTCGTACAGGGGCACAGATACGCAGTATTTT,.,TRBJ2-3,.,TRBV20-1
CASSLVYYTEAFF,TGTGCCAGCAGTTTAGTCTATTACACTGAAGCTTTCTTT,.,TRBJ1-1,.,TRBV12-3/TRBV12-4
CASSSSGQVNTEAFF,TGTGCCAGCAGCTCCTCGGGACAGGTTAACACTGAAGCTTTCTTT,TRBD1,TRBJ1-1,.,TRBV7-9
CASSLAAPWTYF,TGTGCCAGCAGCTTAGCGGCCCCCTGGACGTACTTC,.,TRBJ2-5,.,TRBV7-2
CAISGTSGSRNEQFF,TGTGCCATCAGCGGGACTAGCGGGAGTCGGAATGAGCAGTTCTTC,TRBD2,TRBJ2-1,.,TRBV10-3
CATSDYTSGRVNEQFF,TGTGCCACCAGTGATTATACTAGCGGGAGAGTCAATGAGCAGTTCTTC,TRBD2,TRBJ2-1,few,TRBV24-1
CSASGSGGAQETQYF,TGCAGTGCTAGTGGCAGCGGGGGGGCTCAAGAGACCCAGTACTTC,TRBD2,TRBJ2-5,.,TRBV20-1
CASSGDLSTDTQYF,TGTGCCAGCAGCGGGGACCTTAGCACAGATACGCAGTATTTT,.,TRBJ2-3,few,TRBV7-2
CASSIPLGPYEQYF,TGTGCCAGCAGTATCCCTTTGGGTCCCTACGAGCAGTACTTC,.,TRBJ2-7,few,TRBV28
CASSLGGRLNEQFF,TGTGCCAGCAGTTTGGGGGGACGATTGAATGAGCAGTTCTTC,.,TRBJ2-1,few,TRBV27
CSATTGVGTEAFF,TGCAGCGCAACCACAGGGGTAGGAACTGAAGCTTTCTTT,TRBD1,TRBJ1-1,.,TRBV29-1
CASTQLPYQETQYF,TGTGCCAGCACCCAGTTACCGTACCAAGAGACCCAGTACTTC,.,TRBJ2-5,.,TRBV12-3/TRBV12-4
CASSPRGLSSYEQYF,TGTGCCAGCAGTCCCCGGGGCTTAAGCTCCTACGAGCAGTACTTC,.,TRBJ2-7,few,TRBV12-3/TRBV12-4
CASSLVPGIYEQYF,TGTGCCAGCAGCTTAGTTCCAGGGATCTACGAGCAGTACTTC,.,TRBJ2-7,few,TRBV7-9
CASTRDRDLHNEQFF,TGTGCCAGCACCCGGGACAGGGACCTCCACAATGAGCAGTTCTTC,TRBD1,TRBJ2-1,few,TRBV12-3/TRBV12-4
CASSLMGLGADTQYF,TGTGCCAGCAGCTTAATGGGGCTTGGGGCAGATACGCAGTATTTT,.,TRBJ2-3,.,TRBV7-3
CATSDLRGLGETQYF,TGTGCCACCAGTGATTTGAGGGGGCTAGGAGAGACCCAGTACTTC,TRBD1,TRBJ2-5,.,TRBV24-1